This TCR beta chain was captured in a study of response to subunit inactivated influenza vaccine. There are 15 residues in the CDR3. In germline, CDR1 is DFQATT, CDR2 SNEGSKA (reference sequence). Trimming took 6 bases from V and 1 from J, leaving 18 bases between them. As to this clonotype: Its antigen is unidentified.

Study-level findings and limits: Authors suggested that a seasonal influenza vaccination recruits few new T cells each time.

Each CDR3 protein is one row after TCRdb ran MiXCR on the RT-PCR reads. The data contain around 490,000 distinct CDR3 sequences, less than 8% of them singletons. This clonotype was obtained from a man aged 50 to 75 who received an inactivated influenza vaccine. This rearrangement joins TRBV20-1 to TRBJ2-5; D unresolved. Sequencing was performed on PBMCs from blood, taken around 25 months after vaccination. The CDR3 DNA reads TGCAGTGCCAGCGACCGGACCGCGGCCCAAGAGACCCAGTACTTC. This translates into CSASDRTAAQETQYF.